The 11 T cell receptor beta chains below were found in one sample sequenced in a study of CD8+ T cells in alopecia areata. Extracted from the samples, RNA was reverse transcribed into cDNA to serve as the sequencing template. Assay: immunoSEQ multiplex PCR; the TCRdb copy retains only in-frame clones and omits some. The sample includes about 180,000 clones, about half seen only once; the top ten take 10%. Treatment noted: oral pan-JAK inhibitor, 5-10 mg twice daily. The sample here was CD8+ T cells sorted from blood, taken at week 52, from a patient treated with tofacitinib. The receptors here all came from a human donor with alopecia areata.

The chain carries TRBV19 and TRBJ1-6; D is undetermined. The V and J ends lost 9 bases and 2 bases respectively, with 2 bases between them. The CDR3 spans 11 residues. Germline V gives CDR1 LNHDA, CDR2 SQIVND (reference sequence). The CDR3 loop reads CASPYNSPLHF. CDR3 coding DNA: TGTGCCAGCCCCTATAATTCACCCCTCCACTTT. Complete variable domain (other parts from reference TRBV19 and TRBJ1-6): DGGITQSPKYLFRKEGQNVTLSCEQNLNHDAMYWYRQDPGQGLRLIYYSQIVNDFQKGDIAEGYSVSREKKESFPLTVTSAQKNPTAFYLCASPYNSPLHFGNGTRLTVT.

In its sample, this clone was seen a few times. The chain combines TRBV20-1 with TRBJ2-3, with a weak D call TRBD2 (5 bases). Germline CDR1 DFQATT, CDR2 SNEGSKA (reference sequence). This CDR3 is built from 11 residues. With 3 bases removed from V and 5 bases from J, the gap between germline ends came to 6 bases. The CDR3 spells CSARRVDTQYF. The CDR3 DNA is TGCAGTGCTAGGAGGGTAGATACGCAGTATTTT.

The genes are TRBV10-3 and TRBJ2-1, with TRBD2 matching 12 bases. This CDR3 comprises 15 residues. Germline assignment: CDR1 ENHRY and CDR2 SYGVKD. The junction had 12 bases not matched to a gene; V was cut back by 10 bases and J by 8 bases. The CDR3 here is CATRTSGVKGYEQFF. As DNA, the CDR3 is TGTGCCACCCGGACTAGCGGGGTTAAGGGATATGAGCAGTTCTTC.

The chain recombines TRBV5-4 with TRBJ2-7; possible D gene TRBD1, 6 bases. Germline V gene sequence: CDR1 SGHNT, CDR2 YYREEE (reference sequence). The CDR3 contains 15 residues. V lost 0 bases and J 0 bases, leaving 10 bases between the germline ends. For the CDR3, the DNA is TGTGCCAGCAGCTTGGAACAGGGTCTCTCCTACGAGCAGTACTTC. It encodes CASSLEQGLSYEQYF.

V gene TRBV2 combines with J gene TRBJ1-2, with a weak D call TRBD1 (5 bases). CDR1 is SNHLY and CDR2 is FYNNEI in the germline V gene. With 11 bases removed from V and 2 bases from J, the gap between germline ends came to 18 bases. CDR3 length equals 14 residues. In DNA form, the CDR3 reads TGTGCCTCCCGTGGGGGACCTATAAACTATGGCTACACCTTC. Translating gives CASRGGPINYGYTF.

This clone was counted a few times. This chain joins TRBV5-4 and TRBJ2-2; 10 positions match TRBD1. Germline-derived CDR1 and CDR2 are SGHNT and YYREEE (reference sequence). The CDR3 is 15 amino acids. With 0 bases clipped from V and 4 bases from J, the junction kept 0 bases outside the gene matches. In DNA, the CDR3 is TGTGCCAGCAGCTTGGGACAGGGGGCCACCGGGGAGCTGTTTTTT. Amino acids: CASSLGQGATGELFF.

This clone has more than one count but fewer than ten. The chain links TRBV5-4 to TRBJ1-6; D is perhaps TRBD1 (6 bases). The V and J ends lost 5 bases and 8 bases respectively, with 14 bases between them. The CDR3 consists of 14 residues. Looked up from germline, CDR1 is SGHNT and CDR2 is YYREEE (reference sequence). The CDR3 bases are TGTGCCAGCAGTTCGCAGGGGACGGATTCACCCCTCCACTTT. This gives the protein CASSSQGTDSPLHF. The whole variable domain, remainder taken from reference TRBV5-4 and TRBJ1-6, is ETGVTQSPTHLIKTRGQQVTLRCSSQSGHNTVSWYQQALGQGPQFIFQYYREEENGRGNFPPRFSGLQFPNYSSELNVNALELDDSALYLCASSSQGTDSPLHFGNGTRLTVT.

The V gene is TRBV4-2, the J gene TRBJ1-1; D gene ambiguous. The germline V gene encodes CDR1 LGHNA and CDR2 YNFKEQ. Trimming removed 4 bases at V and 11 bases at J, with 11 bases between. There are 11 residues in the CDR3. The CDR3 sequence: CASSPDGTAFF. In nucleotides, the CDR3 is TGTGCCAGCAGCCCAGATGGTACGGCTTTCTTT.

The sample holds a few counts of this clone. Other DNA sequences of this sample code for an identical CDR3. The rearrangement joins TRBV7-2 to TRBJ2-7, with D perhaps assigned TRBD1 or TRBD2 (5 bases each). CDR3 size: 13 residues. CDR1 is SGHTA, CDR2 FQGNSA, per germline. The V end was cut by 5 bases, the J end by 4 bases, with 12 bases between. The CDR3 loop reads CASSPGPNYEQYF. The CDR3 DNA reads TGTGCCAGCAGCCCGGGACCTAATTACGAGCAGTACTTC.

This clone was picked up one time. The chain recombines TRBV19 with TRBJ2-7; D may be TRBD2 (6 bases). Looked up from germline, CDR1 is LNHDA and CDR2 is SQIVND (reference sequence). V lost 4 bases and J 3 bases, leaving 10 bases between the germline ends. This CDR3 contains 13 residues. The CDR3 reads CASSTPGSYEQYF. The CDR3 DNA reads TGTGCCAGTAGTACGCCCGGGAGCTACGAGCAGTACTTC.

The chain employs TRBV2 and TRBJ1-1, with D uncertain. Germline loops: CDR1 SNHLY, CDR2 FYNNEI. V was pared by 5 bases and J by 1 base, with 5 bases between. This CDR3 is 12 amino acids long. CDR3 loop: CASSLQNTEAFF. The CDR3 bases are TGTGCCAGCAGTCTACAGAACACTGAAGCTTTCTTT.